This TCR beta chain was identified in a study of blood T cells in healthy people across ages. V trimming: 0 bases; J trimming: 9 bases; junction bases outside the gene matches: 5. The germline CDR1 and CDR2 sequences are LNHNV and YYDKDF (reference sequence). The CDR3 runs to 14 residues. With a J-beta primer mix and a sample-barcoded 5' primer, a second PCR ran about 7 to 11 cycles. A single record per CDR3 protein comes from TCRdb applying MiXCR to the 5' RACE reads. In the table there are approximately 800,000 distinct CDR3 sequences, approximately 65% of which are singletons. Input material: blood. The sequence was collected from a young man in good health. This chain connects TRBV15 to TRBJ2-1; 7 bases match TRBD2. The CDR3 DNA follows: TGTGCCACCAGCAGAGATCGGCGGGGGATTGAGCAGTTCTTC. This encodes CATSRDRRGIEQFF. The variable domain in full, completed from reference TRBV15 and TRBJ2-1, reads DAMVIQNPRYQVTQFGKPVTLSCSQTLNHNVMYWYQQKSSQAPKLLFHYYDKDFNNEADTPDNFQSRRPNTSFCFLDIRSPGLGDTAMYLCATSRDRRGIEQFFGPGTRLTVL.